A selection of T cell receptor beta chains follows, all from one sample in a study of cytomegalovirus exposure and HLA in healthy donors. Here immunoSEQ multiplex PCR was the method, and the copy in TCRdb shows in-frame clones only, minus some. The data contain roughly 200,000 clones, about 80% of them singletons. The sequenced sample consisted of PBMCs. Source of these receptors: a man aged 30-40 years in good health and CMV-seronegative. CDR3s include the opening cysteine and the closing phenylalanine or tryptophan. Each record gives: J gene, V gene, D gene, clone size, CDR3 protein, CDR3 DNA. D genes are given only for firm matches. Not every row has a clone size; where given, it reads once, few, many or a size class.

TRBJ2-1 TRBV4-1 TRBD2 NA CASSPRRASGSHEQFF TGCGCCAGCAGCCCCCGCCGGGCTAGCGGGAGCCATGAGCAGTTCTTC
TRBJ2-2 TRBV29-1 NA NA CSVGRLATGELFF TGCAGCGTGGGTAGGCTAGCCACCGGGGAGCTGTTTTTT
TRBJ2-2 TRBV7-2 NA once CASSFGQGITGELFF TGTGCCAGCAGCTTTGGTCAGGGTATCACCGGGGAGCTGTTTTTT
TRBJ2-5 TRBV9 NA NA CASSVGESKTQYF TGTGCCAGCAGCGTCGGAGAGTCGAAGACCCAGTACTTC
TRBJ2-7 TRBV2 TRBD2 NA CASSRLAGSYLSDEQYF TGTGCCAGCAGTCGACTAGCGGGATCTTATCTTTCGGACGAGCAGTACTTC
TRBJ1-5 TRBV28 TRBD1 NA CASRYAGTGGSQPQHF TGTGCCAGCAGGTATGCCGGGACAGGGGGCAGTCAGCCCCAGCATTTT
TRBJ1-1 TRBV6-1 NA NA CASSKALVAEAFF TGTGCCAGCTCGAAAGCGTTGGTCGCTGAAGCTTTCTTT
TRBJ2-3 TRBV5-1 TRBD2 NA CASNFDAGGSDTQYF TGCGCCAGCAATTTCGATGCGGGAGGGTCAGATACGCAGTATTTT
TRBJ2-2 TRBV15 NA NA CATSRWSTGELFF TGTGCCACCAGCAGATGGAGTACCGGGGAGCTGTTTTTT
TRBJ2-1 TRBV7-3 NA NA CASSSHGLIGEQFF TGTGCCAGCAGCTCCCATGGTCTGATCGGTGAGCAGTTCTTC
TRBJ2-7 TRBV5-4 TRBD2 NA CASSWGTSGSYEQYF TGTGCCAGCAGCTGGGGGACTAGCGGGTCCTACGAGCAGTACTTC
TRBJ2-1 TRBV19 TRBD2 NA CASSISTGTSGYNEQFF TGTGCCAGTAGTATCTCGACCGGGACTAGCGGGTACAATGAGCAGTTCTTC
TRBJ2-1 TRBV18 NA NA CASSPTSFNEQFF TGTGCCAGCTCACCGACTAGTTTCAATGAGCAGTTCTTC
TRBJ2-1 TRBV16 TRBD2 once CASSQLSSGSQNEQFF TGTGCCAGCAGCCAATTATCCAGCGGGAGTCAAAATGAGCAGTTCTTC
TRBJ1-2 TRBV29-1 NA NA CSVGLPNWGYTF TGCAGCGTTGGTCTTCCCAACTGGGGCTACACCTTC
TRBJ1-5 TRBV28 TRBD1 once CASSPPKGAGGNQPQHF TGTGCCAGCAGCCCGCCAAAGGGGGCCGGCGGCAATCAGCCCCAGCATTTT
TRBJ2-3 TRBV6-4 NA NA CASSVGPEDTQYF TGTGCCAGCAGTGTTGGGCCCGAAGATACGCAGTATTTT
TRBJ2-3 TRBV6-4 NA few CASSDSTSRVSDTQYF TGTGCCAGCAGTGACAGTACGAGCAGGGTCTCAGATACGCAGTATTTT
TRBJ1-2 TRBV28 NA NA CASTAAGTLYGYTF TGTGCCAGCACCGCCGCCGGGACACTCTATGGCTACACCTTC
TRBJ1-1 TRBV7-9 NA NA CASSPTTQLEAFF TGTGCCAGCAGCCCAACGACACAACTGGAAGCTTTCTTT
TRBJ2-2 TRBV29-1 NA NA CSVRGPPSTGELFF TGCAGCGTTCGAGGGCCCCCGAGCACCGGGGAGCTGTTTTTT
TRBJ2-5 TRBV9 TRBD2 once CASSVGGGYWLSETQYF TGTGCCAGCAGCGTAGGGGGGGGGTACTGGCTATCAGAGACCCAGTACTTC
TRBJ1-1 TRBV4-1 NA NA CASSHLLGGREGNTEAFF TGCGCCAGCAGCCACCTCCTAGGGGGAAGGGAGGGGAACACTGAAGCTTTCTTT
TRBJ2-5 TRBV5-1 TRBD2 NA CASSSNTGGETQYF TGCGCCAGCAGCTCCAATACGGGAGGAGAGACCCAGTACTTC
TRBJ2-2 TRBV19 NA NA CATGANTGELFF TGTGCCACGGGGGCGAACACCGGGGAGCTGTTTTTT
TRBJ2-7 TRBV5-4 NA NA CASSSGGTGFFHEQYF TGTGCCAGCAGCTCTGGGGGTACAGGGTTCTTCCACGAGCAGTACTTC
TRBJ2-7 TRBV2 TRBD1 NA CASRGQGAAYEQYF TGTGCCAGCAGGGGGCAGGGGGCTGCTTACGAGCAGTACTTC
TRBJ1-1 TRBV5-1 NA NA CASSLMGASNTEAFF TGCGCCAGCAGCTTGATGGGGGCCAGCAACACTGAAGCTTTCTTT
TRBJ2-7 TRBV5-1 TRBD2 NA CASSLSLAASGYEQYF TGCGCCAGCAGCTTGTCTCTGGCGGCTAGCGGGTACGAGCAGTACTTC
TRBJ2-1 TRBV6-1 TRBD2 many CASSGLAGRSSYNEQFF TGTGCCAGCAGTGGACTAGCGGGACGGAGCTCCTACAATGAGCAGTTCTTC
TRBJ2-5 TRBV27 NA NA CASSFLGRGDQYF TGTGCCAGCAGTTTTTTGGGGAGGGGGGACCAGTACTTC
TRBJ2-5 TRBV4-1 NA once CASSQGPVPLATQYF TGCGCCAGCAGCCAAGGGCCCGTCCCACTAGCGACCCAGTACTTC
TRBJ2-7 TRBV6-5 TRBD1 NA CASSNRDRVHEQYF TGTGCCAGCAGTAATCGGGACAGGGTTCACGAGCAGTACTTC
TRBJ1-2 TRBV7-9 NA NA CASSEYSNYGYTF TGTGCCAGCAGCGAATACTCTAACTATGGCTACACCTTC
TRBJ2-3 TRBV19 TRBD1 NA CASSIATGLTDTQYF TGTGCCAGTAGTATAGCGACAGGGCTCACAGATACGCAGTATTTT
TRBJ2-1 TRBV10-3 TRBD2 NA CAISESNTGLAVEQFF TGTGCCATCAGTGAGTCGAATACGGGACTAGCTGTTGAGCAGTTCTTC
TRBJ2-7 TRBV6-6 NA NA CASAPGAYEQYF TGTGCCAGCGCCCCCGGAGCCTACGAGCAGTACTTC
TRBJ2-5 TRBV5-1 TRBD1 NA CASSGTVPGRKTQYF TGCGCCAGCAGCGGGACAGTACCGGGCCGGAAGACCCAGTACTTC
TRBJ2-3 TRBV30 TRBD2 NA CAWSGGLAESTDTQYF TGTGCCTGGAGTGGGGGACTAGCGGAAAGCACAGATACGCAGTATTTT
TRBJ2-1 TRBV7-6 TRBD1 few CASSILATGFDEQFF TGTGCCAGCTCAATCCTCGCGACAGGGTTCGATGAGCAGTTCTTC
TRBJ2-7 TRBV14 NA NA CASSQLGTRSYEQYF TGTGCCAGCAGCCAACTCGGGACTCGGTCCTACGAGCAGTACTTC
TRBJ2-2 TRBV5-1 NA NA CASSEARTGELFF TGCGCCAGCAGCGAGGCGAGAACCGGGGAGCTGTTTTTT
TRBJ1-4 TRBV7-6 NA NA CASSLDRVPNEKLFF TGTGCCAGCAGCTTAGACAGGGTACCTAATGAAAAACTGTTTTTT
TRBJ1-1 TRBV19 NA NA CASSIDRLEAFF TGTGCCAGTAGTATCGACAGGCTCGAGGCTTTCTTT
TRBJ2-7 TRBV9 NA NA CASSVDQGGYEQYF TGTGCCAGCAGCGTAGATCAGGGGGGCTACGAGCAGTACTTC
TRBJ1-2 TRBV30 NA NA CAWVGQFNYGYTF TGTGCCTGGGTTGGACAATTTAACTATGGCTACACCTTC
TRBJ2-7 TRBV6-5 NA NA CASSYGQGISYEQYF TGTGCCAGCAGTTACGGGCAGGGAATTTCCTACGAGCAGTACTTC
TRBJ2-7 TRBV27 TRBD2 once CASSFGASGSYEQYF TGTGCCAGCAGTTTTGGTGCTAGCGGGAGTTACGAGCAGTACTTC
TRBJ2-1 TRBV6-1 TRBD2 NA CASMGLAGGYNEQFF TGTGCCAGCATGGGACTAGCGGGAGGATACAATGAGCAGTTCTTC
TRBJ2-5 TRBV18 NA NA CASSLQETQYF TGTGCCAGCTCTCTTCAAGAGACCCAGTACTTC